These 15 T cell receptor beta chains were sequenced from one sample in a study of CD8 T cells in ankylosing spondylitis. TCRdb re-derived calls from the 5' RACE reads in MiXCR, one entry per CDR3 protein. The sample yields about 180,000 distinct CDR3 sequences, around a tenth seen once. Source material: blood, either unsorted or a sorted T cell fraction (not recorded which). These receptors all stem from a female donor with ankylosing spondylitis or in good health (not recorded which).

The chain links TRBV28 to TRBJ1-1, with D possibly matching TRBD1 (5 bases). Per germline, CDR1 MDHEN and CDR2 SYDVKM. The length of the CDR3 is 13 residues. Trimming took off 5 bases at V and 1 base at J, with 8 bases between the two ends. CDR3 sequence (DNA): TGTGCCAGCAGTCCACAGGAGAACACTGAAGCTTTCTTT. This codes for CASSPQENTEAFF.

This clonotype was counted ten times or more. The rearrangement links TRBV7-3 to TRBJ2-1, with 9 bases lining up with TRBD2. The CDR3 extends over 20 amino acids. CDR1 is SGHTA and CDR2 is FQGTGA in the germline V gene. V dropped 5 bases and J dropped 7; count of bases not matched to a gene: 24. This CDR3 reads CASSPRRTSDFPGYGNEQFF. The CDR3 DNA sequence: TGTGCCAGCAGCCCACGAAGGACTAGCGATTTCCCCGGTTACGGGAATGAGCAGTTCTTC.

This rearrangement joins TRBV20-1 to TRBJ2-7; D is tentatively TRBD1 or TRBD2 (5 bases each). V lost 6 bases, J lost 3 bases, and 15 bases lay in between. CDR3 length: 13 residues. Germline loops: CDR1 DFQATT, CDR2 SNEGSKA (reference sequence). The CDR3 region is CSALEGYIYEQYF. In DNA, the CDR3 is TGCAGTGCGCTAGAGGGGTATATCTACGAGCAGTACTTC.

As concerns this clonotype: At one end, the junction sequence differs from germline, possibly due to a read error. This chain joins TRBV12-3 or TRBV12-4 and TRBJ2-1; TRBD2 matches 8 bases. The CDR3 length is 19 residues. CDR3 amino acids: CACSPGASGQVGPYNEQFF. DNA for the CDR3: TGTGCCTGCAGTCCCGGGGCTAGCGGGCAGGTAGGGCCCTACAATGAGCAGTTCTTC.

This clonotype was detected ten times or more. The chain employs TRBV7-9 and TRBJ1-2; no clear D. This CDR3 is 13 amino acids long. Germline V gene lookup returns CDR1 SEHNR and CDR2 FQNEAQ (reference sequence). Trimming left V 2 bases short and J 11 bases short, with 15 bases between. CDR3 in DNA: TGTGCCAGCAGCTTATCAGCGGGCGTGGAATACACCTTC. Protein sequence: CASSLSAGVEYTF. Together with reference TRBV7-9 and TRBJ1-2, the CDR3 gives the full variable domain: DTGVSQNPRHKITKRGQNVTFRCDPISEHNRLYWYRQTLGQGPEFLTYFQNEAQLEKSRLLSDRFSAERPKGSFSTLEIQRTEQGDSAMYLCASSLSAGVEYTFGSGTRLTVV.

This clonotype was picked up a small number of times. The chain links TRBV25-1 to TRBJ2-5; 7 bases fit TRBD2. Germline CDR1 reads MGHDK; CDR2 reads SYGVNS. The V segment lost 0 bases and the J segment 5 bases; nucleotides outside the gene matches: 12. CDR3 length: 17 residues. Here the CDR3 reads CASSEYFAGVGRETQYF. CDR3 DNA sequence: TGTGCCAGCAGTGAATACTTCGCGGGAGTCGGGCGGGAGACCCAGTACTTC.

This chain joins TRBV4-2 and TRBJ1-1; no clear D gene. V gave up 1 base and J gave up 3 bases, with 12 bases separating them. This CDR3 comprises 15 residues. Germline lookup yields CDR1 LGHNA and CDR2 YNFKEQ. The CDR3 DNA is TGTGCCAGCAGCCAAGCAAGAGGTTTCGACACTGAAGCTTTCTTT. It codes for CASSQARGFDTEAFF.

The genes are TRBV11-2 and TRBJ1-2; D possibly corresponds to TRBD1 (5 bases). V was pared by 4 bases and J by 7 bases, with 19 bases between. The CDR3 is 15 amino acids. Germline V gene lookup returns CDR1 SGHAT and CDR2 FQNNGV. CDR3: CASSSGGEQICGYTF. The CDR3 DNA follows: TGTGCCAGCAGCTCTGGGGGTGAACAAATCTGTGGCTACACCTTC.

This clonotype occurred a few times. The rearrangement links TRBV30 to TRBJ2-1; TRBD1 might be the D (6 bases). The CDR3 has 13 amino acids. V was pared by 0 bases and J by 4 bases, with 7 bases between. The germline CDR1 and CDR2 sequences are GTSNPN and SVGIG (reference sequence). CDR3: CAWSVTGYNEQFF. DNA for the CDR3: TGTGCCTGGAGTGTAACAGGGTACAATGAGCAGTTCTTC.

The chain combines TRBV29-1 with TRBJ2-7, with a weak D call TRBD2 (6 bases). CDR3 length equals 16 residues. Per germline, CDR1 SQVTM and CDR2 ANQGSEA. V shed 6 bases and J shed 2 bases, with 23 bases lying between them. The CDR3 spells CSVRGGTTVETYEQYF. The CDR3 coding sequence is TGCAGCGTGAGGGGAGGAACGACAGTCGAAACCTACGAGCAGTACTTC.

The chain is built from TRBV9 and TRBJ2-2; D may be TRBD1 (6 bases). The germline V gene encodes CDR1 SGDLS and CDR2 YYNGEE. V lost 7 bases and J 4 bases, leaving 14 bases between the germline ends. CDR3 length: 14 amino acids. The CDR3, as DNA: TGTGCCAGCGGGGGCAGGGCCAGCACCGGGGAGCTGTTTTTT. Translation: CASGGRASTGELFF.

This clonotype showed up just a few times. The chain couples TRBV9 to TRBJ2-6; D call uncertain. CDR3 length: 14 residues. The V gene's germline CDR1 is SGDLS and CDR2 YYNGEE. V was cut by 3 bases and J by 2 bases, with 6 bases left in between. CDR3: CASSGSAGANVLTF. CDR3 sequence (DNA): TGTGCCAGCAGCGGCTCCGCTGGGGCCAACGTCCTGACTTTC.

This clonotype was seen more than once but under ten times. The gene calls are TRBV6-5 and TRBJ2-3; D is undetermined. The CDR3 is 16 amino acids. Germline assignment: CDR1 MNHEY and CDR2 SVGAGI. V lost 2 bases and J 0 bases, leaving 12 bases between the germline ends. The CDR3 DNA follows: TGTGCCAGCAGTTACGGCCTAGATACTAGCACAGATACGCAGTATTTT. Translation: CASSYGLDTSTDTQYF.

The sample holds many counts of this clonotype. This chain joins TRBV27 and TRBJ2-1, with 13 bases aligning to TRBD2. The germline V gene has CDR1 MNHEY and CDR2 SMNVEV (reference sequence). The CDR3 contains 17 residues. V lost 5 bases and J lost 8; bases outside the gene matches: 12. The CDR3 DNA sequence: TGTGCCAGCAGTCCTGGACTAGCGGGAGTTTTTAGCGATGAGCAGTTCTTC. Protein: CASSPGLAGVFSDEQFF.

This clonotype was seen ten or more times. The genes are TRBV12-3 or TRBV12-4 and TRBJ2-7; TRBD1 matches 10 bases. This CDR3 is 13 amino acids long. The ends lost 4 bases at V and 5 bases at J; junction bases unmatched: 2. CDR3 loop: CASSSGQGDEQYF. DNA of the CDR3: TGTGCCAGCAGTTCCGGACAGGGGGACGAGCAGTACTTC.